The sequence of this T cell receptor beta chain was determined in a study of identical twins' blood T cells. Study-wide points: Environmental influences on twin similarity could not be excluded.

Germline values: CDR1 SNHLY, CDR2 FYNNEI. With V trimmed by 3 bases and J by 7 bases, 8 bases remained unmatched. The CDR3 is made up of 15 amino acids. TCRdb passed the 5' RACE reads through MiXCR, listing each CDR3 protein once. The sample yields roughly 380,000 distinct CDR3 sequences, approximately 30% seen once. Regarding this clonotype: Its specificity is unknown.

The TCR comes from a woman between 18 and 55 years old in good health. What was sequenced was PBMCs. V is TRBV2 and J is TRBJ2-2; 7 bases are shared with TRBD2. CDR3 sequence reads: CASSDSSGLDGELFF. CDR3 coding DNA: TGTGCCAGCAGTGATAGTAGCGGGCTAGACGGGGAGCTGTTTTTT.